This T cell receptor beta chain was sequenced during a study of shared clonotypes between healthy human individuals. The protocol was immunoSEQ multiplex PCR, while the TCRdb copy is restricted to in-frame clones and leaves out a portion. Here the sample spans some 2,400,000 clones, nearly 97% being singletons. The CDR3 consists of 14 residues. The V and J ends lost 6 bases and 3 bases respectively, with 12 bases between them. Germline V gives CDR1 SNHLY, CDR2 FYNNEI. This TCR was recovered from a man aged 18 to 30 in good health. The chain joins TRBV2 to TRBJ1-5; D remains ambiguous. Source material: naive CD4+ T cells sorted from blood. Stated subset: CD45RA+ positively selected. CDR3 residues: CASSLAGINQPQHF. In nucleotides, the CDR3 is TGTGCCAGCAGCCTCGCGGGAATCAATCAGCCCCAGCATTTT. Based on the CDR3 plus reference TRBV2 and TRBJ1-5, the full variable domain is EPEVTQTPSHQVTQMGQEVILRCVPISNHLYFYWYRQILGQKVEFLVSFYNNEISEKSEIFDDQFSVERPDGSNFTLKIRSTKLEDSAMYFCASSLAGINQPQHFGDGTRLSIL.